This note documents a single T cell receptor beta chain sequence. Its antigen remains unknown. Other nucleotide sequences in the sample specify the same CDR3. The data originate from a study of shared clonotypes between healthy human individuals. Study outcomes and limitations: Only blood was sampled, and tissue TCR repertoires likely differ from blood ones. Shared across several donors were around 5% of the naive CD4 clonotypes.

Produced via immunoSEQ multiplex PCR; TCRdb's table is partial and in-frame only. The table lists about 2.3 million clones, 93% of them singletons, with about 0.39% in the top ten. Sequencing was carried out using naive CD4+ T cells from PBMCs. Stated subset: CD45RA+ positively selected. This sequence originates from a man in his late teens or twenties in good health. Some clones in this sample may be carry-over from other donors' samples.

The CDR3: CASSLGTADGYTF. In nucleotides, the CDR3 is TGCGCCAGCAGCCTAGGGACAGCCGATGGCTACACCTTC. This chain links TRBV5-1 with TRBJ1-2, with 7 positions matching TRBD1. The CDR3 sequence is 13 residues long. Germline CDR1 SGHRS, CDR2 YFSETQ. The V gene end was trimmed by 4 bases and the J gene end by 6 bases; junction bases not matched to a gene: 6.